The 14 T cell receptor beta chains below were found in one sample sequenced in a study of cytomegalovirus exposure and HLA in healthy donors. With 60 Vbeta and 13 Jbeta primers, the PCR was carried out. Sequenced by immunoSEQ multiplex PCR; TCRdb stores in-frame clones only, minus some. The sample contains more than 95,000 clones, roughly 66% of which appear only once. Sample: PBMCs. The receptors here all came from a man aged 60 to 69 in good health and CMV-seropositive.

This clone was seen once. The chain is built from TRBV7-3 and TRBJ2-7; 7 bases match TRBD2. The CDR3 spans 15 residues. CDR1 SGHTA and CDR2 FQGTGA come from the germline V gene. V lost 5 bases to trimming and J lost 3 bases; unmatched junction nucleotides: 10. The CDR3 DNA reads as TGTGCCAGCAGCCCAACGCTAGCGGCGGGCTACGAGCAGTACTTC. This gives the protein CASSPTLAAGYEQYF.

This chain uses TRBV28 with TRBJ1-2; D is undetermined. Looked up from germline, CDR1 is MDHEN and CDR2 is SYDVKM. With 2 bases removed from V and 5 bases from J, the gap between germline ends came to 6 bases. This CDR3 is built from 12 residues. The CDR3 sequence: CASSLAEYGYTF. The CDR3 DNA follows: TGTGCCAGCAGTTTAGCGGAATATGGCTACACCTTC.

V gene TRBV25-1 combines with J gene TRBJ1-1, with 7 nucleotides matching TRBD1. CDR3 length: 16 amino acids. CDR1 MGHDK and CDR2 SYGVNS come from the germline V gene. V shed 4 bases, J shed 3 bases, and the junction held 11 bases outside the gene matches. The DNA for the CDR3 is TGTGCCAGCAGTGCTGTCGAGGGGGCCGGCGACACTGAAGCTTTCTTT. It translates to CASSAVEGAGDTEAFF.

The chain carries TRBV6-1 and TRBJ2-2, with D perhaps TRBD1 (5 bases). Germline CDR1 is MNHNS and CDR2 is SASEGT. The CDR3 contains 15 residues. Trimming removed 2 bases from V and 2 bases from J, with 9 bases in between. The CDR3, as DNA: TGTGCCAGCAGTGAAAGGGGTCGAAACACCGGGGAGCTGTTTTTT. This gives the protein CASSERGRNTGELFF.

The chain uses TRBV11-1 and TRBJ1-6; no reliable D call. Looked up from germline, CDR1 is SGHAT and CDR2 is FQDESV (reference sequence). Trimming stripped 5 bases from V and 5 bases from J, with 16 bases between. The CDR3 loop spans 16 amino acids. The CDR3 region has the DNA TGTGCCAGCAGCCCCCAGGCGGGAGCACATAATTCACCCCTCCACTTT. Encoded protein: CASSPQAGAHNSPLHF.

The chain employs TRBV28 and TRBJ2-3; 10 bases line up with TRBD2. V lost 7 bases and J lost 2; bases outside the gene matches: 15. This CDR3 has 18 residues. Germline CDR1 is MDHEN and CDR2 is SYDVKM. CDR3 amino acids: CASNPHLTTSGHTDTQYF. DNA of the CDR3: TGTGCCAGCAACCCACACCTGACGACTAGCGGGCACACAGATACGCAGTATTTT.

The rearrangement uses TRBV18 and TRBJ2-7; 11 nucleotides agree with TRBD1. V dropped 6 bases and J dropped 5; count of bases not matched to a gene: 6. Germline V CDR1 and CDR2: KGHSH, LQKENI. The CDR3 runs 14 residues. CDR3 nucleotides: TGTGCCAGCTCTTCCGGGACAGGGGGGGACGAGCAGTACTTC. It codes for CASSSGTGGDEQYF.

The chain couples TRBV19 to TRBJ2-3; no clear D gene. Germline CDR1 LNHDA, CDR2 SQIVND (reference sequence). CDR3 length equals 14 residues. Trimming removed 2 bases at V and 3 bases at J, with 9 bases between. Written as DNA, the CDR3 is TGTGCCAGTAGTATAATCCAGGATACAGATACGCAGTATTTT. Protein product: CASSIIQDTDTQYF.

This sequence joins TRBV27 and TRBJ2-5; tentatively, D is TRBD2 (7 bases). Germline CDR1 MNHEY, CDR2 SMNVEV (reference sequence). V lost 2 bases to trimming and J lost 4 bases, with 14 bases between them. This CDR3 comprises 15 residues. CDR3 bases: TGTGCCAGCAGTTTAGGGGGGCGGGGGTTAGAGACCCAGTACTTC. As protein: CASSLGGRGLETQYF.

The chain has TRBV28 and TRBJ2-5, with 12 bases lining up with TRBD2. The CDR3 spans 15 residues. The germline V gene has CDR1 MDHEN and CDR2 SYDVKM. Germline trimming cut 6 bases from V and 3 bases from J; bases unmatched to any gene: 5. The CDR3 reads CASSTSGGRKETQYF. The CDR3 DNA reads as TGTGCCAGCAGCACTAGCGGGGGGCGGAAAGAGACCCAGTACTTC. Variable domain in full (rest from reference TRBV28 and TRBJ2-5): DVKVTQSSRYLVKRTGEKVFLECVQDMDHENMFWYRQDPGLGLRLIYFSYDVKMKEKGDIPEGYSVSREKKERFSLILESASTNQTSMYLCASSTSGGRKETQYFGPGTRLLVL.

The V and J genes are TRBV18 and TRBJ2-4; D possibly corresponds to TRBD2 (5 bases). The germline gives CDR1 KGHSH, CDR2 LQKENI. This CDR3 is built from 15 residues. V was pared by 0 bases and J by 6 bases, with 12 bases between. The CDR3 loop reads CASSPPAGSGNIQYF. The CDR3 DNA is TGTGCCAGCTCACCACCGGCGGGCTCGGGAAACATTCAGTACTTC.

The chain couples TRBV2 to TRBJ2-3; a possible D gene is TRBD1 (5 bases). Germline V gene sequence: CDR1 SNHLY, CDR2 FYNNEI. V gave up 1 base and J gave up 0 bases, with 11 bases separating them. CDR3 size: 16 residues. CDR3 amino acids: CASSEEVGPSTDTQYF. The CDR3 coding sequence is TGTGCCAGCAGTGAAGAGGTGGGGCCCAGCACAGATACGCAGTATTTT.

This chain uses TRBV18 with TRBJ1-2, with D possibly TRBD1 on 6 matching bases. CDR3 length equals 17 residues. CDR1 KGHSH and CDR2 LQKENI come from the germline V gene. The V and J ends lost 3 bases and 5 bases respectively, with 22 bases between them. This CDR3 reads CASSPAFDGGASYGYTF. For the CDR3, the DNA is TGTGCCAGCTCACCGGCCTTCGATGGGGGCGCATCGTATGGCTACACCTTC.

The rearrangement links TRBV2 to TRBJ2-3; 12 bases agree with TRBD2. J gave up 3 bases and V 1 base, and 8 bases lay outside the gene matches. The CDR3 is made up of 18 amino acids. Germline CDR1 is SNHLY and CDR2 is FYNNEI. This CDR3 reads CASSEGSYLAGGTDTQYF. CDR3 DNA: TGTGCCAGCAGTGAAGGATCCTATCTAGCGGGGGGGACAGATACGCAGTATTTT. The entire variable domain, with the rest obtained from reference TRBV2 and TRBJ2-3, is as follows: EPEVTQTPSHQVTQMGQEVILRCVPISNHLYFYWYRQILGQKVEFLVSFYNNEISEKSEIFDDQFSVERPDGSNFTLKIRSTKLEDSAMYFCASSEGSYLAGGTDTQYFGPGTRLTVL.